This T cell receptor (beta chain) came from a study of T cells in localized non-small cell lung cancer. Whole-study results and caveats: The greatest T cell clonality was found in uninvolved adjacent lung (higher than in tumor). Of the top 100 tumor clones, median around 50 were in adjacent lung, approximately 28 among its top 100. Sequencing was limited to one tumor region, leaving the possibility of heterogeneity open. Elevated blood T cell density was associated with longer overall survival.

Note on this clone: The antigen is not known.

Clones were sequenced by immunoSEQ multiplex PCR, and TCRdb holds only the in-frame ones, with some missing. This sample yields under 15,000 clones, of which 28% are seen a single time; about 7.2% belongs to the top ten. The CDR3 spans 12 residues. Germline V lookup: CDR1 MNHGY, CDR2 SAAAGT. Trimming pared 9 bases from V and 1 base from J, leaving 9 bases between. Material: lung tumor tissue, obtained before any cancer treatment. The chain joins TRBV6-8 to TRBJ1-2; D unresolved. This TCR was recovered from a female donor at least 60 years old with stage I lung adenocarcinoma. The CDR3 is CASGGGNYGYTF. CDR3 nucleotides: TGTGCCAGTGGAGGAGGTAACTATGGCTACACCTTC.